This T cell receptor beta chain derives from a study of cytomegalovirus exposure and HLA in healthy donors. About the study: T cells numbering about 179 million yielded around 120 million unique TCR beta sequences in an earlier analysis. The early release's HLA-typed donors yielded some 85 million unique TCRs.

Of note for this clone: Its antigen is not known.

General study findings and limits: Reports indicate that TCR beta sequences accurately predicted the HLA-A and HLA-B alleles of most subjects.

The CDR3 totals 17 residues. Germline CDR1 SGHTA, CDR2 FQGNSA. V lost 5 bases to trimming and J lost 0 bases; unmatched junction nucleotides: 12. The PCR employed 60 Vbeta primers together with 13 Jbeta primers. This table comes from immunoSEQ multiplex PCR, and its TCRdb copy is limited to in-frame clones, with some not included. The sample includes about 130,000 clones. This clonotype originated in a young man in good health and CMV-seronegative. Sequenced sample: PBMCs. V and J are TRBV7-2 and TRBJ1-2; 7 positions match TRBD1. Here the CDR3 reads CASSPHRTGFSNYGYTF. In nucleotides, the CDR3 is TGTGCCAGCAGCCCACATAGGACAGGCTTCTCTAACTATGGCTACACCTTC.